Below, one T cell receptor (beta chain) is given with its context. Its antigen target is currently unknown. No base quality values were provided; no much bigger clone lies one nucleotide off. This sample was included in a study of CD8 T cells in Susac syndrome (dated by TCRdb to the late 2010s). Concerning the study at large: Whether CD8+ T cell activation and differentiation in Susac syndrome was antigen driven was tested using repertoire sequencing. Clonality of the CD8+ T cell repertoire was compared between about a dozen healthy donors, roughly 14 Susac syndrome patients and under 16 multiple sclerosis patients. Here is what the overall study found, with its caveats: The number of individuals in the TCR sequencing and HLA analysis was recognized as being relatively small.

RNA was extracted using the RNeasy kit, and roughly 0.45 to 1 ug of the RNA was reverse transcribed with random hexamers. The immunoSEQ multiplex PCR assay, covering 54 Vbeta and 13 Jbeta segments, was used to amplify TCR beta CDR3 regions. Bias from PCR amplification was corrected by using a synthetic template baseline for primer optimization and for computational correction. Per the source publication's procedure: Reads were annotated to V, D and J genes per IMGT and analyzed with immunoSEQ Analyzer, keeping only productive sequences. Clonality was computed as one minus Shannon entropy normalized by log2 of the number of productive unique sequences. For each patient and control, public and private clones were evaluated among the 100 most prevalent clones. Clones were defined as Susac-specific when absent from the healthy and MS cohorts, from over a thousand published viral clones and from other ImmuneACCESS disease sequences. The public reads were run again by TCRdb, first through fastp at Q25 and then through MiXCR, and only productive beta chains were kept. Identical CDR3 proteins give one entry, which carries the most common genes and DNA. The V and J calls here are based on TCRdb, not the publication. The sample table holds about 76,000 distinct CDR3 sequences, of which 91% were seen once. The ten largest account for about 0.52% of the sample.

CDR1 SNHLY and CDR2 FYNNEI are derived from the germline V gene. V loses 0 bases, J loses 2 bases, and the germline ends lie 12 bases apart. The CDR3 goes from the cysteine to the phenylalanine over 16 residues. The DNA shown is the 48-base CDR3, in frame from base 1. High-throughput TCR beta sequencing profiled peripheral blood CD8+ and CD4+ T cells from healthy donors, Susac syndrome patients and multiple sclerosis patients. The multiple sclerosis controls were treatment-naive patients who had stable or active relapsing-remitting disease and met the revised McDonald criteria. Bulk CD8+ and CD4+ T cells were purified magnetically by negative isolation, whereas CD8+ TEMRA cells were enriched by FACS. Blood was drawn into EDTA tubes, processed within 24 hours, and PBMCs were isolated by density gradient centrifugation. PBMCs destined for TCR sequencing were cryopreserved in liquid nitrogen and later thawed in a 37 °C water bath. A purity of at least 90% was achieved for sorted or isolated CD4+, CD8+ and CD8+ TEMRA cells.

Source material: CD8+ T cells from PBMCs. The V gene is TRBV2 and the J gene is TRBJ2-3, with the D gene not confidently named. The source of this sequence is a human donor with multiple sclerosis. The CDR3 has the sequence CASSEALVLLTDTQYF. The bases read TGTGCCAGCAGTGAAGCGCTGGTCTTACTCACAGATACGCAGTATTTT.